A single sample gave rise to the 19 T cell receptor beta chains below, sequenced in a study of blood T cell repertoires in COVID-19. Measured with immunoSEQ multiplex PCR; TCRdb has only the in-frame clones, and not every one. Of over 150,000 clones in the sample, 85% to 90% were seen once. The sample was peripheral blood. These receptors came from a man between 40 and 49 years old with active or convalescent COVID-19.

In nucleotides, the CDR3 is TGCGCCAGCAGCTTGGGGGACAGGGAGGCCTATGGCTACACCTTC. Translated: CASSLGDREAYGYTF. V usage is TRBV5-1 and J usage is TRBJ1-2, with 9 positions matching TRBD1. Trimming cost V 0 bases and J 4 bases; bases outside gene matches: 4. Per germline, CDR1 SGHRS and CDR2 YFSETQ. The CDR3 has 15 residues.

The rearrangement joins TRBV7-5 to TRBJ1-1; the tabulated D call, TRBD1, remains unverified against the DNA. TRBV7-5 is given as a pseudogene. This CDR3 is 15 amino acids long. The CDR3 bases are TGTGTCAGAAGCTTAGATAAGGTCCGCTACAGTAGAGCTTTCTTT. It is translated as CVRSLDKVRYSRAFF.

This rearrangement joins TRBV28 to TRBJ2-2; D ambiguous. Per the germline V gene, CDR1 is MDHEN and CDR2 is SYDVKM. Trimming removed 6 bases at V and 8 bases at J, with 7 bases between. The CDR3 totals 11 residues. Here the CDR3 DNA reads TGTGCCAGCAGCCTACTAGGGGAGCTGTTTTTT. Translating it yields CASSLLGELFF.

The sample holds one count of this clone. The chain uses TRBV28 and TRBJ1-2, with D uncertain. V was cut by 5 bases and J by 9 bases, with 22 bases left in between. The CDR3 sequence is 15 residues long. From germline, CDR1 is MDHEN and CDR2 SYDVKM. This CDR3 reads CASSPLPGGMNSYTF. The CDR3 DNA reads TGTGCCAGCAGTCCCCTACCCGGAGGGATGAATAGCTACACCTTC.

The rearrangement links TRBV5-4 to TRBJ2-1; 9 bases match TRBD2. CDR3 length: 19 residues. Trimming took 0 bases from V and 0 from J; bases not matched to a gene: 10. Germline V lookup: CDR1 SGHNT, CDR2 YYREEE (reference sequence). CDR3 sequence reads: CASSLGSSGGSSSYNEQFF. CDR3 sequence (DNA): TGTGCCAGCAGCTTGGGGAGTAGCGGGGGCTCTAGCTCCTACAATGAGCAGTTCTTC.

The chain has TRBV11-3 and TRBJ2-3; 7 bases align to TRBD1. The length of the CDR3 is 16 residues. V gave up 1 base and J gave up 4 bases; unmatched junction bases: 8. Per the germline V gene, CDR1 is SGHNT and CDR2 is YENEEA. CDR3 sequence: CASSLGDRARPDTQYF. Written as DNA, the CDR3 is TGTGCCAGCAGCTTAGGAGACAGGGCCCGGCCAGATACGCAGTATTTT.

This clone was seen a single time. The chain uses TRBV7-3 and TRBJ2-2; 12 bases line up with TRBD2. Germline loops: CDR1 SGHTA, CDR2 FQGTGA. The CDR3 totals 15 residues. V was pared by 5 bases and J by 6 bases, with 4 bases of the junction left unmatched. The CDR3 sequence: CASSILAGGAGELFF. The CDR3, as DNA: TGTGCCAGCAGCATACTAGCGGGGGGCGCCGGGGAGCTGTTTTTT.

The chain recombines TRBV6-5 with TRBJ2-7, with D maybe TRBD2 (7 bases). V was pared by 7 bases and J by 3 bases, with 13 bases between. CDR3 size: 13 residues. The germline gives CDR1 MNHEY, CDR2 SVGAGI. The CDR3: CASNAGAHYEQYF. For the CDR3, the DNA is TGTGCCAGCAACGCGGGGGCCCACTACGAGCAGTACTTC.

This clone was seen a few times. This chain links TRBV7-9 with TRBJ2-3, with 9 bases lining up with TRBD1. With V trimmed by 5 bases and J by 2 bases, 5 bases remained unmatched. Germline CDR1 is SEHNR and CDR2 is FQNEAQ (reference sequence). The CDR3 is 15 residues long. In nucleotides, the CDR3 is TGTGCCAGCAGCAACCGGGACAGGGTCACAGATACGCAGTATTTT. Its translation is CASSNRDRVTDTQYF.

The CDR3 coding sequence is TGTGCCAGCTCACTAACTAGCGGGGGATACAATGAGCAGTTCTTC. It yields the protein CASSLTSGGYNEQFF. The V call is TRBV18, the J call TRBJ2-1; 11 bases are a match to TRBD2. CDR1 and CDR2 (germline): KGHSH, LQKENI. The CDR3 spans 15 residues. Germline trimming cut 4 bases from V and 4 bases from J; bases unmatched to any gene: 3.

The genes are TRBV15 and TRBJ1-5; D is ambiguous. The CDR3 is 14 amino acids. V lost 0 bases and J lost 4, with 7 bases in between. The germline gives CDR1 LNHNV, CDR2 YYDKDF (reference sequence). Written as DNA, the CDR3 is TGTGCCACCAGCAGAGAACCGAGAAATCAGCCCCAGCATTTT. This translates into CATSREPRNQPQHF.

CDR3 in amino acids: CARARGIYNEQFF. In DNA form, the CDR3 reads TGTGCCAGGGCTCGGGGGATTTACAATGAGCAGTTCTTC. The chain employs TRBV28 and TRBJ2-1; D is possibly TRBD2 (6 bases). Trimming took 9 bases from V and 4 from J, leaving 13 bases between them. Germline lookup yields CDR1 MDHEN and CDR2 SYDVKM. The CDR3 is 13 residues long.

The chain recombines TRBV28 with TRBJ2-3; no reliable D call. V was cut by 2 bases and J by 6 bases, with 6 bases left in between. The CDR3 contains 12 residues. Germline CDR1 MDHEN, CDR2 SYDVKM. The CDR3 reads CASSLIRDTQYF. CDR3 sequence (DNA): TGTGCCAGCAGTTTAATTCGGGATACGCAGTATTTT. Filled out from reference TRBV28 and TRBJ2-3, the complete variable domain reads DVKVTQSSRYLVKRTGEKVFLECVQDMDHENMFWYRQDPGLGLRLIYFSYDVKMKEKGDIPEGYSVSREKKERFSLILESASTNQTSMYLCASSLIRDTQYFGPGTRLTVL.

The V gene is TRBV6-5, the J gene TRBJ2-7; 9 bases agree with TRBD1. CDR1 and CDR2 (germline): MNHEY, SVGAGI. The CDR3 is 12 amino acids. After removal of 9 bases from V and 7 bases from J, the junction contained 7 bases not matched to a gene. In nucleotides, the CDR3 is TGTGCCAGTCTCGGGACAGGGTTTGAGCAGTACTTC. This codes for CASLGTGFEQYF.

CDR3 protein: CASTSGGVFGANVLTF. CDR3 DNA: TGTGCCAGCACTTCAGGGGGAGTTTTTGGGGCCAACGTCCTGACTTTC. The gene calls are TRBV28 and TRBJ2-6, with 7 bases identical to TRBD1. Losses at the gene ends were 7 bases for V and 3 bases for J; bases not matched to a gene: 9. The CDR3 extends over 16 amino acids. Germline V gene data show CDR1 as MDHEN and CDR2 as SYDVKM.

The V and J genes are TRBV6-5 and TRBJ1-1; no clear D. Germline CDR1 reads MNHEY; CDR2 reads SVGAGI. The ends were cut back, 7 bases at V and 6 bases at J, with 12 bases in the middle. The length of the CDR3 is 12 residues. This CDR3 reads CASNEGLAEAFF. CDR3 DNA sequence: TGTGCCAGCAACGAAGGCCTAGCTGAAGCTTTCTTT.

V gene TRBV2 combines with J gene TRBJ1-1, with 7 bases lining up with TRBD1. CDR1 is SNHLY, CDR2 FYNNEI, per germline. CDR3 length equals 15 residues. The trim removed 5 bases at V and 1 base at J, leaving 7 bases unmatched. This CDR3 is CASSPDRVPNTEAFF. CDR3 in DNA: TGTGCCAGCAGTCCTGACAGGGTACCGAACACTGAAGCTTTCTTT.

The rearrangement links TRBV9 to TRBJ2-2; D is possibly TRBD2 (6 bases). Trimming removed 4 bases at V and 6 bases at J, with 10 bases between. This CDR3 region has 13 residues. The germline V gene encodes CDR1 SGDLS and CDR2 YYNGEE. DNA for the CDR3: TGTGCCAGCAGCTCGTGGGGGGCCGGGGAGCTGTTTTTT. Translated: CASSSWGAGELFF.

The chain is built from TRBV28 and TRBJ2-5; D call uncertain. Germline-derived CDR1 and CDR2 are MDHEN and SYDVKM. The V end was cut by 7 bases, the J end by 6 bases, with 12 bases between. CDR3 size: 12 residues. The CDR3 coding sequence is TGTGCCAGCACTCCAAACACGCAGACCCAGTACTTC. This codes for CASTPNTQTQYF.